This TCR beta chain was profiled in a study of T cell changes during pregnancy in multiple sclerosis. The CDR3 length is 13 residues. From germline, CDR1 is SQVTM and CDR2 ANQGSEA. Trimming removed 7 bases from V and 4 bases from J; junction bases left unmatched: 3. Generated by immunoSEQ multiplex PCR, the TCRdb table keeps only in-frame clones and is missing some. Of 55,000 to 65,000 clones listed, over 85% are singletons. V and J are TRBV29-1 and TRBJ2-2, with 10 positions matching TRBD2. This sequence was found in a female donor with multiple sclerosis, enrolled in a pregnancy study. Sequences were derived from peripheral blood, sampled in the second trimester of pregnancy. The CDR3 loop is CSARLAGTGELFF. CDR3 nucleotides: TGCAGCGCCCGACTAGCGGGCACCGGGGAGCTGTTTTTT.